A single sample gave rise to the 3 T cell receptor beta chains below, sequenced in a study of shared clonotypes between healthy human individuals. Assay: immunoSEQ multiplex PCR; the TCRdb copy retains only in-frame clones and omits some. The sample contains 1.6 million or so clones, about 98.5% of which appear only once. The sequenced sample was naive CD4+ T cells sorted from blood. Subset here: CD45RA+ positively selected. Receptors were obtained from a man younger than 40 in good health.

The gene calls are TRBV5-5 and TRBJ1-5; 7 nucleotides align to TRBD1. Trimming cost V 5 bases and J 5 bases; bases outside gene matches: 7. Germline assignment: CDR1 SGHKS and CDR2 YYEKEE (reference sequence). The CDR3 sequence is 14 residues long. CDR3 in DNA: TGTGCCAGCAGACTACTTCAGGGGGATCAGCCCCAGCATTTT. Translation gives CASRLLQGDQPQHF.

The rearrangement joins TRBV19 to TRBJ1-1; 7 positions match TRBD1. After removal of 5 bases from V and 5 bases from J, the junction contained 8 bases not matched to a gene. The CDR3 has 14 amino acids. Germline CDR1 is LNHDA and CDR2 is SQIVND (reference sequence). CDR3 nucleotides: TGTGCCAGTAGTTCAACAGGGGAATGGACTGAAGCTTTCTTT. Residues: CASSSTGEWTEAFF.

The chain combines TRBV10-3 with TRBJ2-7; 9 positions match TRBD2. The CDR3 consists of 14 residues. V trimming: 5 bases; J trimming: 0 bases; junction bases outside the gene matches: 2. Germline lookup yields CDR1 ENHRY and CDR2 SYGVKD. CDR3 residues: CAISLAGSSYEQYF. The CDR3 nucleotides are TGTGCCATCAGTCTAGCGGGGAGCTCCTACGAGCAGTACTTC.